The 9 T cell receptor beta chains below all came from one sample that was sequenced in a study of cytomegalovirus exposure and HLA in healthy donors. 60 Vbeta and 13 Jbeta primers were used in PCR. Sequencing used immunoSEQ multiplex PCR; TCRdb keeps in-frame clones, though not all of them. In the table there are 95,000 to 150,000 clones, 50% to 75% of which are singletons. Source material: PBMCs. These receptors were obtained from a woman aged 40 to 50 in good health and CMV-seropositive.

This clone showed up just a few times. The chain links TRBV27 to TRBJ1-1; TRBD1 aligns across 7 bases. This CDR3 comprises 12 residues. Germline V lookup: CDR1 MNHEY, CDR2 SMNVEV (reference sequence). Trimming took 6 bases from V and 10 from J; bases not matched to a gene: 8. This CDR3 reads CASSRQGLGAFF. The CDR3, as DNA: TGTGCCAGCAGCAGACAGGGTCTCGGAGCTTTCTTT.

Notes on this clone: The junction departs from the called germline gene at one end, perhaps through a read error. The genes are TRBV7-7 and TRBJ1-1, with D possibly being TRBD1 (5 bases). Germline CDR1 reads SSHAT; CDR2 reads FNYEAQ (reference sequence). The length of the CDR3 is 13 residues. The CDR3 nucleotides are TGTGCTAGCAGCTTGACAGAGAACACTGAAGCTTTCTTT. It yields the protein CASSLTENTEAFF.

This clone was observed a few times. The genes are TRBV27 and TRBJ2-7; 13 bases map to TRBD2. V lost 2 bases, J lost 2 bases, and 6 bases stayed unmatched. CDR1 and CDR2 from the germline V gene are MNHEY and SMNVEV (reference sequence). This CDR3 region has 17 residues. The CDR3 region is CASSLSPGLAGAYEQYF. The CDR3 DNA reads TGTGCCAGCAGTTTAAGCCCCGGACTAGCGGGAGCCTACGAGCAGTACTTC.

The chain has TRBV5-1 and TRBJ2-1; 7 bases are a match to TRBD1. Germline V lookup: CDR1 SGHRS, CDR2 YFSETQ. V lost 5 bases and J lost 1; bases outside the gene matches: 6. The CDR3 consists of 15 residues. The chain's CDR3 is CASRPGQNSYNEQFF. The CDR3, as DNA: TGCGCCAGCAGACCGGGACAGAATTCCTACAATGAGCAGTTCTTC. Based on the CDR3 plus reference TRBV5-1 and TRBJ2-1, the full variable domain is KAGVTQTPRYLIKTRGQQVTLSCSPISGHRSVSWYQQTPGQGLQFLFEYFSETQRNKGNFPGRFSGRQFSNSRSEMNVSTLELGDSALYLCASRPGQNSYNEQFFGPGTRLTVL.

This clone was recorded a few times. This chain uses TRBV6-7 with TRBJ1-5, with unresolved D. TRBV6-7 qualifies as an ORF whose function is uncertain. The CDR3 covers 11 residues. The V gene lost 11 bases and the J gene lost 6 bases, with 11 bases spanning the gap. In DNA, the CDR3 is TGTGCCGTTCCCGTCTCTCAGCCCCAGCATTTT. Protein sequence: CAVPVSQPQHF.

The chain couples TRBV6-6 to TRBJ2-5; 7 bases align to TRBD1. TRBJ2-7 explains the end of the DNA better; the J call may be wrong. The CDR3 has 15 residues. The V gene's germline CDR1 is MNHNY and CDR2 SVGAGI (reference sequence). In DNA form, the CDR3 reads TGTGCCAGCAGTTACGACAGGGACCTTCCCTACGAGCAGTACTTC. Translation gives CASSYDRDLPYEQYF.

This chain uses TRBV11-2 with TRBJ2-7, with D hard to call. V was trimmed by 5 bases and J by 2 bases, leaving 10 bases between them. Germline assignment: CDR1 SGHAT and CDR2 FQNNGV. CDR3 length equals 13 residues. Written as DNA, the CDR3 is TGTGCCAGCAGCCAACTGCGAACCTACGAGCAGTACTTC. Translated, it gives CASSQLRTYEQYF.

The rearrangement uses TRBV28 and TRBJ1-4; D is possibly TRBD1 (6 bases). The CDR3 runs to 13 residues. The V gene lost 6 bases and the J gene lost 5 bases, with 10 bases spanning the gap. Germline V gene sequence: CDR1 MDHEN, CDR2 SYDVKM. CDR3 in amino acids: CASSQGRNEKLFF. The CDR3 DNA is TGTGCCAGCAGCCAGGGGAGAAATGAAAAACTGTTTTTT.

V gene TRBV29-1 combines with J gene TRBJ2-1; unclear D gene. CDR3 size: 11 residues. Germline CDR1 is SQVTM and CDR2 is ANQGSEA. V lost 7 bases to trimming and J lost 9 bases, with 13 bases between them. CDR3 sequence reads: CSAHGLGEQFF. The CDR3 DNA reads as TGCAGCGCTCATGGGCTTGGTGAGCAGTTCTTC.